This is a list of T cell receptor beta chains from one sample in a study of pediatric ulcerative colitis. TCRdb's table, derived via immunoSEQ multiplex PCR, lists solely in-frame clones and lacks some. The data show roughly 64,000 clones, 86% seen once. Sequencing was done on a sample of blood. All receptors derive from a boy between 10 and 17 years old with severe ulcerative colitis. Each CDR3 is given with its conserved first and last residue. The order of the fields is D gene, clone size, J gene, V gene, CDR3 length, CDR3 protein, CDR3 DNA. D genes are given only for firm matches. Size values are once, few and many counts, or a class for expanded clones, and some rows have none.

>NA|NA|TRBJ1-5|TRBV23-1|14
CASSIARQGQPQHF
TGCGCCAGCAGTATTGCCCGGCAAGGTCAGCCCCAGCATTTT
>NA|NA|TRBJ2-2|TRBV11-3|16
CASSPSWGADTGELFF
TGTGCCAGCAGCCCCTCGTGGGGGGCGGACACCGGGGAGCTGTTTTTT
>TRBD1|once|TRBJ1-3|TRBV4-3|16
CASSQGTGGAGNTIYF
TGCGCCAGCAGCCAAGGGACAGGGGGCGCGGGAAACACCATATATTTT
>NA|NA|TRBJ2-3|TRBV5-4|16
CASSLKVGFSTDTQYF
TGTGCCAGCAGCCTGAAAGTCGGGTTTAGCACAGATACGCAGTATTTT
>NA|NA|TRBJ2-3|TRBV5-1|18
CASSLARGRDQYTDTQYF
TGCGCCAGCAGCTTGGCCAGGGGGAGGGACCAATACACAGATACGCAGTATTTT
>NA|once|TRBJ2-3|TRBV18|15
CASSLAGLGTDTQYF
TGTGCCAGCTCACTGGCAGGGCTAGGCACAGATACGCAGTATTTT
>NA|NA|TRBJ2-7|TRBV9|14
CASSVYAGSYEQYF
TGTGCCAGCAGCGTATATGCAGGGTCCTACGAGCAGTACTTC
>NA|NA|TRBJ1-1|TRBV7-2|15
CASSMAAVRNTEAFF
TGTGCCAGCAGTATGGCCGCTGTCAGGAACACTGAAGCTTTCTTT
>NA|NA|TRBJ2-1|TRBV2|11
CAGGHSSEQFF
TGTGCCGGCGGCCATTCCTCGGAGCAGTTCTTC
>TRBD1|NA|TRBJ1-2|TRBV19|15
CASSIDREGFAGYTF
TGTGCCAGTAGTATTGACAGGGAGGGATTCGCGGGCTACACCTTC
>TRBD2|NA|TRBJ2-1|TRBV7-8|12
CASSPVAGAKFF
TGTGCCAGCAGCCCCGTAGCGGGAGCCAAGTTCTTC
>NA|NA|TRBJ2-5|TRBV11-3|15
CASSSALARQETQYF
TGTGCCAGCAGCTCCGCGTTGGCTAGGCAAGAGACCCAGTACTTC
>TRBD2|NA|TRBJ2-1|TRBV11-3|19
CASSSQAGTSGSVYNEQFF
TGTGCCAGCAGCTCGCAAGCGGGGACTAGCGGGAGTGTCTACAATGAGCAGTTCTTC
>NA|once|TRBJ2-1|TRBV6-4|15
CAREFPQRSYNEQFF
TGTGCCAGGGAGTTTCCCCAGCGGTCCTACAATGAGCAGTTCTTC
>NA|NA|TRBJ2-3|TRBV5-6|16
CASSLRLAESTDTQYF
TGTGCCAGCAGCTTACGGCTAGCAGAAAGCACAGATACGCAGTATTTT
>NA|NA|TRBJ1-2|TRBV4-1|14
CASPPTDTDVNLSF
TGCGCCAGCCCGCCGACTGACACAGACGTTAATCTCTCTTTC
>NA|NA|TRBJ2-5|TRBV5-6|15
CASSFSEGRRETQYF
TGTGCCAGCAGCTTCTCGGAGGGGCGCCGGGAGACCCAGTACTTC
>NA|NA|TRBJ2-7|TRBV27|12
CASRGLSYEQYF
TGTGCCAGCAGGGGCCTCTCCTACGAGCAGTACTTC
>TRBD1|once|TRBJ1-2|TRBV5-1|16
CASSLSQGAQSGGYTF
TGCGCCAGCAGCCTTAGTCAGGGGGCGCAGTCCGGTGGCTACACCTTC
>NA|NA|TRBJ2-2|TRBV19|15
CASSIPWDFAGELFF
TGTGCCAGTAGTATCCCATGGGATTTCGCCGGGGAGCTGTTTTTT
>TRBD1|NA|TRBJ2-5|TRBV28|16
CASSLEGQGVGETQYF
TGTGCCAGCAGTTTGGAGGGACAGGGGGTGGGAGAGACCCAGTACTTC
>NA|NA|TRBJ2-5|TRBV29-1|11
CSVREPETQYF
TGCAGCGTAAGGGAGCCCGAGACCCAGTACTTC
>TRBD2|once|TRBJ2-7|TRBV27|15
CASSFGTSGSYEQYF
TGTGCCAGCAGTTTCGGGACTAGCGGCTCCTACGAGCAGTACTTC
>TRBD2|NA|TRBJ2-5|TRBV4-1|15
CASSQALAGEETQYF
TGCGCCAGCAGCCAAGCCTTAGCGGGAGAAGAGACCCAGTACTTC
>TRBD1|NA|TRBJ1-1|TRBV5-4|16
CATSPRGQYLGTEAFF
TGTGCCACCTCCCCCAGGGGGCAATATTTAGGTACTGAAGCTTTCTTT
>TRBD2|NA|TRBJ2-1|TRBV29-1|17
CSVEDDWGLAGYNEQFF
TGCAGCGTTGAAGATGATTGGGGACTAGCGGGGTACAATGAGCAGTTCTTC
>NA|NA|TRBJ1-2|TRBV2|14
CASSERGSNYGYTF
TGTGCCAGCAGTGAACGAGGATCCAACTATGGCTACACCTTC
>TRBD2|NA|TRBJ2-1|TRBV7-9|16
CASSHVAGGPGNEQFF
TGTGCCAGCAGTCATGTAGCGGGAGGGCCGGGCAATGAGCAGTTCTTC
>TRBD1|NA|TRBJ1-1|TRBV29-1|19
CSVLPRGQGAYEMNTEAFF
TGCAGCGTTCTACCACGTGGACAGGGGGCATATGAGATGAACACTGAAGCTTTCTTT
>NA|NA|TRBJ2-2|TRBV29-1|17
CSVEDRGGAINTGELFF
TGCAGCGTTGAAGATCGCGGGGGCGCGATAAACACCGGGGAGCTGTTTTTT
>TRBD1|NA|TRBJ1-2|TRBV19|15
CASSPGGGQGYGYTF
TGTGCCAGTAGTCCTGGAGGGGGCCAAGGATATGGCTACACCTTC
>TRBD2|NA|TRBJ2-1|TRBV19|15
CASSILAGTNNEQFF
TGTGCCAGTAGTATCCTAGCGGGCACCAACAATGAGCAGTTCTTC
>NA|NA|TRBJ2-1|TRBV14|14
CASSHNFRVDEQFF
TGTGCCAGCAGCCATAATTTCAGGGTGGATGAGCAGTTCTTC
>NA|NA|TRBJ2-7|TRBV6-5|13
CASSSGPLYEQYF
TGTGCCAGCAGTTCAGGACCGCTATACGAGCAGTACTTC
>NA|NA|TRBJ2-1|TRBV10-2|12
CASSPLQDEQFF
TGCGCCAGCAGTCCCCTTCAAGATGAGCAGTTCTTC
>NA|NA|TRBJ1-1|TRBV13|15
CASHYKIRSNTEAFF
TGTGCCAGCCACTATAAGATACGTTCGAACACTGAAGCTTTCTTT
>NA|few|TRBJ2-1|TRBV18|13
CASSPVGYNEQFF
TGTGCCAGCTCACCGGTTGGATACAATGAGCAGTTCTTC
>NA|NA|TRBJ1-1|TRBV25-1|13
CASRDNKNTEAFF
TGTGCCAGCAGGGACAACAAGAACACTGAAGCTTTCTTT
>NA|NA|TRBJ2-1|TRBV6-5|15
CASSPRDSLLDEQFF
TGTGCCAGCAGTCCTCGAGACAGCCTCTTGGATGAGCAGTTCTTC
>NA|NA|TRBJ1-5|TRBV19|13
CAGSDSLNQPQHF
TGTGCCGGATCTGACAGCCTCAATCAGCCCCAGCATTTT
>NA|NA|TRBJ1-5|TRBV21-1|12
CASRAGNQPQHF
TGTGCCAGCAGAGCCGGGAATCAGCCCCAGCATTTT
>TRBD2|NA|TRBJ2-3|TRBV19|18
CASSIVVTSGRSGDTQYF
TGTGCCAGTAGTATAGTAGTGACTAGCGGGAGAAGCGGAGATACGCAGTATTTT
>NA|NA|TRBJ1-2|TRBV2|14
CASSEATPREGYTF
TGTGCCAGCAGTGAGGCTACACCAAGGGAAGGCTACACCTTC
>TRBD1|once|TRBJ2-1|TRBV10-1|15
CASSGTGTALNEQFF
TGCGCCAGCAGTGGTACCGGGACAGCCTTAAATGAGCAGTTCTTC
>NA|few|TRBJ2-3|TRBV15|11
CATSGDSTQYF
TGTGCCACCAGTGGTGATTCTACGCAGTATTTT
>NA|NA|TRBJ2-7|TRBV29-1|13
CSLDGDTTYEQYF
TGCAGCCTTGACGGGGACACGACCTACGAGCAGTACTTC
>TRBD1|NA|TRBJ2-7|TRBV27|14
CASSFVQGTYEQYF
TGTGCCAGCAGTTTCGTACAGGGGACATACGAGCAGTACTTC
>NA|NA|TRBJ2-7|TRBV6-1|15
CASSELGGGSYEQYF
TGTGCCAGCAGTGAATTAGGAGGGGGATCCTACGAGCAGTACTTC
>TRBD2|medium-sized|TRBJ2-2|TRBV28|18
CASNRRLAGEFPPGELFF
TGTGCCAGCAATAGGAGGCTAGCGGGAGAATTCCCCCCCGGGGAGCTGTTTTTT
>NA|few|TRBJ2-2|TRBV5-1|14
CASSDDGNTGELFF
TGCGCCAGCAGCGACGACGGTAACACCGGGGAGCTGTTTTTT